These 30 T cell receptor beta chains were sequenced from one sample in a study of T cell repertoires in cytomegalovirus infection. TCRdb reanalysed the reads using MiXCR and keeps one entry per CDR3 protein. This table holds under 800,000 distinct CDR3 sequences, approximately 24% found once. Sequenced input: CD8+ T cells from PBMCs. The receptors derive from a human donor in good health (CMV status not recorded). Some clones in this sample may be carry-over from other donors' samples.

This clonotype occurred many times. The chain joins TRBV7-8 to TRBJ2-7, with 8 bases identical to TRBD1. Germline-derived CDR1 and CDR2 are SGHVS and FQNEAQ. This CDR3 is 16 amino acids long. Trimming at V came to 6 bases and at J to 0 bases, leaving 10 bases not matched to a gene. CDR3 sequence reads: CASSGSGQGSSYEQYF. CDR3 sequence (DNA): TGTGCCAGCAGTGGATCCGGACAGGGAAGCTCCTACGAGCAGTACTTC.

The V and J genes are TRBV29-1 and TRBJ2-1; D is perhaps TRBD1 or TRBD2 (5 bases each). This CDR3 has 15 amino acids. Germline values: CDR1 SQVTM, CDR2 ANQGSEA. Trimming pared 3 bases from V and 1 base from J, leaving 13 bases between. In DNA, the CDR3 is TGCAGCGTTGATAGGGACGGCCTTTCCTACAATGAGCAGTTCTTC. Protein: CSVDRDGLSYNEQFF.

The V gene is TRBV25-1, the J gene TRBJ1-2, with no clear D. CDR3 length: 15 amino acids. Deletions cut 9 bases from V and 0 bases from J, with 17 bases between. Germline CDR1 and CDR2: MGHDK and SYGVNS. The CDR3 is CARGRLGGTNYGYTF. DNA of the CDR3: TGTGCCAGGGGTCGTCTGGGAGGGACTAACTATGGCTACACCTTC.

This clonotype has ten or more counts. The V and J genes are TRBV7-6 and TRBJ1-5; D gene uncertain. CDR1 and CDR2 from the germline V gene are SGHVS and FNYEAQ. V was clipped by 5 bases and J by 4 bases, with 9 bases between them. The CDR3 length is 13 residues. The CDR3 here is CASSPGRNQPQHF. CDR3 in DNA: TGTGCCAGCAGCCCCGGCCGTAATCAGCCCCAGCATTTT.

The rearrangement links TRBV12-3 or TRBV12-4 to TRBJ2-2; no reliable D call. CDR3 size: 16 residues. V gave up 1 base and J gave up 5 bases, with 14 bases separating them. The CDR3 here is CASSLVAPLLTGELFF. CDR3 in DNA: TGTGCCAGCAGTTTAGTTGCGCCTCTGTTGACCGGGGAGCTGTTTTTT.

The J gene is TRBJ2-2, the V gene TRBV19; D perhaps matches TRBD2 (5 bases). Deletions cut 2 bases from V and 3 bases from J, with 10 bases between. Germline V gene data show CDR1 as LNHDA and CDR2 as SQIVND (reference sequence). The CDR3 has 15 amino acids. The CDR3 DNA reads as TGTGCCAGTAGTATACCCGGGGTAGACACCGGGGAGCTGTTTTTT. Translated: CASSIPGVDTGELFF. The variable domain in full, with the rest retrieved from reference TRBV19 and TRBJ2-2, is DGGITQSPKYLFRKEGQNVTLSCEQNLNHDAMYWYRQDPGQGLRLIYYSQIVNDFQKGDIAEGYSVSREKKESFPLTVTSAQKNPTAFYLCASSIPGVDTGELFFGEGSRLTVL.

This chain joins TRBV6-2 or TRBV6-3 and TRBJ2-1, with D perhaps TRBD1 (5 bases). Trimming removed 6 bases from V and 4 bases from J, with 25 bases in between. There are 18 residues in the CDR3. Germline CDR1 and CDR2: MNHEY and SVGEGT. CDR3 protein: CASRTFSRAPYDYNEQFF. The CDR3 DNA sequence: TGTGCCAGCAGAACTTTTTCCAGGGCCCCCTATGATTACAATGAGCAGTTCTTC.

The rearrangement links TRBV15 to TRBJ1-1, with D possibly being TRBD1 (5 bases). V gave up 5 bases and J gave up 3 bases, with 16 bases separating them. Germline CDR1 is LNHNV and CDR2 is YYDKDF (reference sequence). The length of the CDR3 is 15 residues. The CDR3 spells CATSRDWGKDTEAFF. The DNA of the CDR3 is TGTGCCACCAGCCGGGACTGGGGAAAAGACACTGAAGCTTTCTTT.

The CDR3 bases are TGTGCCAGTAGATTGGGCCCTGGCGCTGAAGCTTTCTTT. Protein: CASRLGPGAEAFF. The chain recombines TRBV19 with TRBJ1-1; D gene uncertain. Germline CDR1 and CDR2: LNHDA and SQIVND (reference sequence). Trimming stripped 6 bases from V and 6 bases from J, with 14 bases between. The CDR3 is 13 amino acids. The full variable domain, with the rest looked up from reference TRBV19 and TRBJ1-1, is DGGITQSPKYLFRKEGQNVTLSCEQNLNHDAMYWYRQDPGQGLRLIYYSQIVNDFQKGDIAEGYSVSREKKESFPLTVTSAQKNPTAFYLCASRLGPGAEAFFGQGTRLTVV.

The chain couples TRBV20-1 to TRBJ1-1; no clear D. Trimming took 5 bases from V and 0 from J, leaving 10 bases between them. Germline CDR1 reads DFQATT; CDR2 reads SNEGSKA (reference sequence). The CDR3 is made up of 13 amino acids. CDR3 sequence: CSAPPWVNTEAFF. In DNA, the CDR3 is TGCAGTGCTCCCCCGTGGGTGAACACTGAAGCTTTCTTT.

V gene TRBV29-1 combines with J gene TRBJ1-2; a weak D match, TRBD1 (6 bases). Germline CDR1 reads SQVTM; CDR2 reads ANQGSEA. Between the trimmed V and J ends, which lost 7 bases and 6 bases, there was a span of 12 bases. The CDR3 loop spans 11 amino acids. CDR3 loop: CSARGEDGYTF. For the CDR3, the DNA is TGCAGCGCCAGGGGAGAGGATGGCTACACCTTC.

This clonotype appeared many times. The gene calls are TRBV7-9 and TRBJ2-7, with D perhaps TRBD1 (5 bases). Germline V lookup: CDR1 SEHNR, CDR2 FQNEAQ (reference sequence). CDR3 length equals 12 residues. The germline V and J ends were trimmed by 11 bases and 0 bases, with 11 bases remaining between them. CDR3 sequence: CAVSGFSYEQYV. The CDR3 nucleotides read TGTGCCGTTTCAGGGTTCTCCTACGAGCAGTACGTC.

In its sample, this clonotype was seen many times. The genes are TRBV7-8 and TRBJ2-7, with D unclear. The V and J ends lost 5 bases and 6 bases respectively, with 14 bases between them. Germline loops: CDR1 SGHVS, CDR2 FQNEAQ. The CDR3 has 13 amino acids. CDR3 nucleotide sequence: TGTGCCAGCAGCCTACCCGGTGCGGTCGAGCAGTACGTC. Its protein is CASSLPGAVEQYV.

This clonotype occurred many times. The CDR3 nucleotides read TGTGCCAGCAGCCAGGGACATATCTCCTACAATGAGCAGTTCTTC. It yields the protein CASSQGHISYNEQFF. The chain carries TRBV7-2 and TRBJ2-1, with a possible D match to TRBD1 (6 bases). Trimming stripped 5 bases from V and 0 bases from J, with 11 bases between. In germline, CDR1 is SGHTA, CDR2 FQGNSA. This CDR3 is built from 15 residues.

In this sample, this clonotype turned up a few times. The chain has TRBV2 and TRBJ2-1; TRBD2 matches at 8 bases. V lost 6 bases and J lost 3; bases outside the gene matches: 10. This CDR3 is 16 amino acids long. Per germline, CDR1 SNHLY and CDR2 FYNNEI. For the CDR3, the DNA is TGTGCCAGCAGATACATTAGCGGGGTCGACTACAATGAGCAGTTCTTC. It yields the protein CASRYISGVDYNEQFF.

The rearrangement joins TRBV14 to TRBJ2-2; TRBD1 agrees at 9 bases. The CDR3 loop spans 20 amino acids. V shed 1 base and J 0 bases; nucleotides not matched to a gene: 12. From germline, CDR1 is SGHDN and CDR2 FVKESK. The CDR3 nucleotides read TGTGCCAGCAGCCAAGGGGTCCCGGGACAGGGATTCGCGAACACCGGGGAGCTGTTTTTT. The encoded protein is CASSQGVPGQGFANTGELFF.

The chain couples TRBV19 to TRBJ1-1, with TRBD1 matching 8 bases. V was clipped by 4 bases and J by 3 bases; unmatched bases: 4. Germline-derived CDR1 and CDR2 are LNHDA and SQIVND (reference sequence). CDR3 length: 14 residues. Here the CDR3 reads CASSNGQGYTEAFF. CDR3 sequence (DNA): TGTGCCAGTAGTAACGGACAGGGTTACACTGAAGCTTTCTTT. Complete variable domain (other parts from reference TRBV19 and TRBJ1-1): DGGITQSPKYLFRKEGQNVTLSCEQNLNHDAMYWYRQDPGQGLRLIYYSQIVNDFQKGDIAEGYSVSREKKESFPLTVTSAQKNPTAFYLCASSNGQGYTEAFFGQGTRLTVV.

The chain recombines TRBV4-3 with TRBJ2-2; D could derive from TRBD1 or TRBD2 (5 bases each). V was clipped by 0 bases and J by 1 base, with 12 bases between them. Germline assignment: CDR1 LGHNA and CDR2 YSLEER. The CDR3 loop spans 17 amino acids. The DNA for the CDR3 is TGCGCCAGCAGCCAAGACGGAACAGGACTGAACACCGGGGAGCTGTTTTTT. Amino acids: CASSQDGTGLNTGELFF.

This clonotype was seen repeatedly, ten times or more. The chain combines TRBV12-5 with TRBJ1-1, with 8 bases matching TRBD1. The CDR3 has 13 residues. Germline CDR1 reads LGHNT; CDR2 reads FRNRAP. The V and J ends lost 6 bases and 5 bases, in that order; junction bases with no gene match: 5. The chain's CDR3 is CASGLDRGTEAFF. CDR3 DNA sequence: TGTGCTAGTGGCCTCGACAGGGGAACTGAAGCTTTCTTT.

V is TRBV19 and J is TRBJ2-7; D possibly corresponds to TRBD2 (6 bases). Germline-derived CDR1 and CDR2 are LNHDA and SQIVND (reference sequence). This CDR3 is 13 amino acids long. V was trimmed by 6 bases and J by 5 bases, leaving 14 bases between them. The CDR3 region is CASSAGTPNEQYF. The CDR3 bases are TGTGCCAGTAGCGCCGGGACTCCGAACGAGCAGTACTTC.

This chain connects TRBV13 to TRBJ2-3; tentative D call: TRBD2 (5 bases). V was clipped by 0 bases and J by 7 bases, with 8 bases between them. There are 13 residues in the CDR3. CDR1 and CDR2 (germline): PRHDT, FYEKMQ (reference sequence). CDR3 DNA sequence: TGTGCCAGCAGCTTAGGCCGGGAAAATACGCAGTATTTT. Translated, it gives CASSLGRENTQYF.

This sequence joins TRBV28 and TRBJ2-3; D unresolved. The CDR3 is 13 residues long. Trimming cost V 1 base and J 6 bases, with 8 bases left between them. The germline CDR1 and CDR2 sequences are MDHEN and SYDVKM. CDR3 in amino acids: CASSLFAGDTQYF. In DNA, the CDR3 is TGTGCCAGCAGTTTATTTGCTGGGGATACGCAGTATTTT.

This clonotype was seen many times. This chain connects TRBV7-2 to TRBJ2-6; 11 nucleotides align to TRBD1. Looked up from germline, CDR1 is SGHTA and CDR2 is FQGNSA. CDR3 length: 18 residues. Losses at the gene ends were 6 bases for V and 0 bases for J; bases not matched to a gene: 7. The CDR3 region has the DNA TGTGCCAGCAGGCCCCCGGGACAGGGGGGCTCTGGGGCCAACGTCCTGACTTTC. Encoded protein: CASRPPGQGGSGANVLTF.

The chain carries TRBV5-3 and TRBJ2-1; D not certain. TRBV5-3 is placed among ORFs of uncertain function. Deletions cut 8 bases from V and 7 bases from J, with 16 bases between. The CDR3 has 13 residues. CDR3 region: CASSPRVVNEQFF. The CDR3 DNA reads as TGTGCCAGCAGCCCTCGGGTGGTAAATGAGCAGTTCTTC.

The sample holds a few counts of this clonotype. V is TRBV11-3 and J is TRBJ2-1; 8 bases fit TRBD2. Germline loops: CDR1 SGHNT, CDR2 YENEEA. Trimming took 0 bases from V and 4 from J; bases not matched to a gene: 8. This CDR3 is 17 amino acids long. CDR3 protein: CASSLDPAGALYNEQFF. Here the CDR3 DNA reads TGTGCCAGCAGCTTAGATCCAGCGGGGGCCCTATACAATGAGCAGTTCTTC.

This clonotype showed up just a few times. This chain links TRBV5-6 with TRBJ2-1; D remains ambiguous. This CDR3 region has 15 residues. V lost 1 base and J 4 bases, leaving 12 bases between the germline ends. Germline V gene data show CDR1 as SGHDT and CDR2 as YYEEEE. Written as DNA, the CDR3 is TGTGCCAGCAGCTTGAAGGGCGCCTTATACAATGAGCAGTTCTTC. Protein: CASSLKGALYNEQFF.

This clonotype was seen ten or more times. In nucleotides, the CDR3 is TGTGCCAGCAGCCAAGAAGCGGGGGGAGTCCAAGAGACCCAGTACTTC. It specifies CASSQEAGGVQETQYF. The chain uses TRBV4-2 and TRBJ2-5; 9 bases line up with TRBD2. The CDR3 is 16 amino acids. V was clipped by 0 bases and J by 1 base; unmatched bases: 3. Germline CDR1 LGHNA, CDR2 YNFKEQ.

In its sample, this clonotype was seen many times. The genes are TRBV7-2 and TRBJ2-7; 7 nucleotides line up with TRBD1. The germline V gene encodes CDR1 SGHTA and CDR2 FQGNSA. The length of the CDR3 is 14 residues. The V and J ends lost 3 bases and 3 bases, in that order; junction bases with no gene match: 5. In DNA form, the CDR3 reads TGTGCCAGCAGCTTCGACAGGGACGACTACGAGCAGTACTTC. This sequence encodes CASSFDRDDYEQYF.

This clonotype occurred a few times. The chain has TRBV19 and TRBJ1-1; no firm D call. The V end lost 2 bases, the J end lost 9 bases, and 10 bases lay between the germline ends. This CDR3 is built from 12 residues. Germline CDR1 reads LNHDA; CDR2 reads SQIVND (reference sequence). The CDR3 region has the DNA TGTGCCAGTAGTATACCCGGCGGGCAAGCTTTCTTT. Its translation is CASSIPGGQAFF.

This clonotype appeared a few times. DNA of the CDR3: TGTGCCAGCAGTTACTCCCCAGGGGGGTTTAATGAGCAGTTCTTC. Protein product: CASSYSPGGFNEQFF. The V gene is TRBV6-5, the J gene TRBJ2-1; TRBD1 is a possible D gene (7 bases). From germline, CDR1 is MNHEY and CDR2 SVGAGI. Trimming cost V 0 bases and J 7 bases, with 13 bases left between them. The CDR3 sequence is 15 residues long.